The 9 T cell receptor beta chains in this list originate from one sample, sequenced in a study of blood T cell repertoires in COVID-19. The method was immunoSEQ multiplex PCR; TCRdb's version includes in-frame clones alone and lacks a portion of them. The repertoire holds over 150,000 clones, with 80% as singletons. Sequencing used PBMCs or T cells enriched from blood (not recorded which). The receptors shown here come from a woman aged 60-75 years who had recovered from COVID-19.

The genes are TRBV7-9 and TRBJ2-5, with 7 bases aligning to TRBD2. Per the germline V gene, CDR1 is SEHNR and CDR2 is FQNEAQ (reference sequence). This CDR3 contains 15 residues. Trimming cost V 4 bases and J 1 base; bases outside gene matches: 6. The CDR3 reads CASSSRWGGQETQYF. Here the CDR3 DNA reads TGTGCCAGCAGCTCCCGTTGGGGGGGCCAAGAGACCCAGTACTTC.

This chain connects TRBV2 to TRBJ1-5, with D hard to call. Trimming left V 2 bases short and J 1 base short, with 6 bases between. This CDR3 region has 14 residues. Germline values: CDR1 SNHLY, CDR2 FYNNEI. CDR3: CASSETQSNQPQHF. The CDR3 DNA sequence: TGTGCCAGCAGTGAAACCCAGAGCAATCAGCCCCAGCATTTT.

This chain joins TRBV14 and TRBJ2-2; TRBD1 matches at 7 bases. CDR1 SGHDN and CDR2 FVKESK come from the germline V gene. The CDR3 totals 15 residues. V trimming: 4 bases; J trimming: 6 bases; junction bases outside the gene matches: 8. CDR3 loop: CASSLQGFMSGELFF. The CDR3 nucleotides read TGTGCCAGCAGCCTACAGGGGTTTATGTCCGGGGAGCTGTTTTTT.

CDR3 residues: CASSYSRIGEQYF. CDR3 sequence (DNA): TGTGCCAGCAGTTACTCGAGAATTGGCGAGCAGTACTTC. This chain connects TRBV6-5 to TRBJ2-7; D gene unclear. CDR1 and CDR2 (germline): MNHEY, SVGAGI. This CDR3 comprises 13 residues. V lost 0 bases and J lost 6, with 9 bases in between.

The chain uses TRBV6-2 or TRBV6-3 and TRBJ2-3, with D uncertain. The CDR3 runs 12 residues. V was shortened by 2 bases and J by 7 bases, with 7 bases between the two germline ends. Germline V gives CDR1 MNHEY, CDR2 SVGEGT. The CDR3 loop reads CASSYPEYTQYF. As DNA, the CDR3 is TGTGCCAGCAGTTACCCGGAGTATACGCAGTATTTT.

The chain's CDR3 is CASSSPQRGASYEQYF. The CDR3 DNA is TGTGCCAGCAGCTCCCCACAGCGGGGGGCCTCCTACGAGCAGTACTTC. This rearrangement joins TRBV6-6 to TRBJ2-7, with 9 bases matching TRBD2. The CDR3 has 16 amino acids. Germline assignment: CDR1 MNHNY and CDR2 SVGAGI (reference sequence). V was clipped by 6 bases and J by 0 bases; unmatched bases: 9.

This chain uses TRBV5-4 with TRBJ1-6; a possible D gene is TRBD1 (6 bases). The CDR3 contains 17 residues. Trimming pared 2 bases from V and 0 bases from J, leaving 12 bases between. Germline-derived CDR1 and CDR2 are SGHNT and YYREEE (reference sequence). The CDR3 loop is CASSFLTGSSYNSPLHF. The CDR3 DNA sequence: TGTGCCAGCAGCTTCCTCACAGGGAGCTCCTATAATTCACCCCTCCACTTT.

The CDR3 reads CASSEIPGDTQYF. For the CDR3, the DNA is TGTGCCAGCAGTGAAATCCCCGGAGATACGCAGTATTTT. V gene TRBV25-1 combines with J gene TRBJ2-3, with no clear D. CDR1 is MGHDK and CDR2 is SYGVNS in the germline V gene. The V end lost 2 bases, the J end lost 5 bases, and 8 bases lay between the germline ends. The CDR3 spans 13 residues.

The chain recombines TRBV4-1 with TRBJ2-1; a possible D gene is TRBD2 (5 bases). V was trimmed by 1 base and J by 2 bases, leaving 9 bases between them. The CDR3 extends over 15 amino acids. Germline-derived CDR1 and CDR2 are MGHRA and YSYEKL. DNA of the CDR3: TGCGCCAGCAGCCAAGGACTAACAGCCTACAATGAGCAGTTCTTC. This sequence encodes CASSQGLTAYNEQFF.